One and the same sample provided the 23 T cell receptor beta chains below, sequenced in a study of T cell responses to AZD1222 COVID-19 vaccine. Some clones are missing from TCRdb's copy, which holds only in-frame ones; the method was immunoSEQ multiplex PCR. Seen here are 100,000 to 150,000 clones, 90% observed once, and the top ten hold 4.4%. Sequencing was performed on peripheral blood, taken on day 0 of MenACWY control vaccination. These receptors were taken from an adult in good health.

V usage is TRBV7-9 and J usage is TRBJ2-5, with 7 bases fitting TRBD2. CDR1 is SEHNR and CDR2 is FQNEAQ in the germline V gene (reference sequence). Trimming at V came to 5 bases and at J to 0 bases, leaving 6 bases not matched to a gene. This CDR3 contains 15 residues. The CDR3 DNA reads as TGTGCCAGCAGCCCCCCCCGGGGGGACCAAGAGACCCAGTACTTC. Translating gives CASSPPRGDQETQYF.

This rearrangement joins TRBV7-9 to TRBJ2-7; the D is unclear. The CDR3 has 11 residues. Germline V gene sequence: CDR1 SEHNR, CDR2 FQNEAQ (reference sequence). Trimming took 6 bases from V and 4 from J, leaving 7 bases between them. In DNA form, the CDR3 reads TGTGCCAGCAGAGAGGAGTACGAGCAGTACTTC. Its translation: CASREEYEQYF. The full variable domain, with the rest looked up from reference TRBV7-9 and TRBJ2-7, is DTGVSQNPRHKITKRGQNVTFRCDPISEHNRLYWYRQTLGQGPEFLTYFQNEAQLEKSRLLSDRFSAERPKGSFSTLEIQRTEQGDSAMYLCASREEYEQYFGPGTRLTVT.

The chain combines TRBV7-9 with TRBJ1-1, with D maybe TRBD1 (6 bases). Germline V gene sequence: CDR1 SEHNR, CDR2 FQNEAQ (reference sequence). There are 14 residues in the CDR3. V was pared by 6 bases and J by 4 bases, with 15 bases between. The CDR3 sequence: CASSPDHRVTEAFF. In DNA, the CDR3 is TGTGCCAGCAGTCCCGACCACAGGGTCACTGAAGCTTTCTTT.

V usage is TRBV7-7 and J usage is TRBJ2-5; D is possibly TRBD1 (6 bases). The CDR3 has 15 amino acids. Germline-derived CDR1 and CDR2 are SSHAT and FNYEAQ (reference sequence). V gave up 0 bases and J gave up 1 base, with 9 bases separating them. The CDR3 is CASSLALGAQETQYF. Here the CDR3 DNA reads TGTGCCAGCAGCTTAGCGTTGGGGGCCCAAGAGACCCAGTACTTC.

The J gene is TRBJ2-3, the V gene TRBV19, with 14 bases identical to TRBD2. CDR1 is LNHDA and CDR2 is SQIVND in the germline V gene (reference sequence). This CDR3 has 19 amino acids. The V gene end was trimmed by 3 bases and the J gene end by 6 bases; junction bases not matched to a gene: 14. The CDR3 nucleotides read TGTGCCAGTAGTATTGCAGCCCCGGGACTAGCGGGAGTACTCGATACGCAGTATTTT. Translated: CASSIAAPGLAGVLDTQYF.

In regard to this clone: Germline is not matched at one junction end, which may reflect a read error. The chain recombines TRBV20-1 with TRBJ1-2, with TRBD1 matching over 8 bases. Germline CDR1 DFQATT, CDR2 SNEGSKA (reference sequence). This CDR3 is built from 11 residues. Here the CDR3 DNA reads TGTTCCCCAGGGGGCGCCGGTGGCTACACCTTC. The encoded protein is CSPGGAGGYTF.

By share, this clone ranks as medium-sized. This chain links TRBV19 with TRBJ2-1; perhaps TRBD2 as D (6 bases). Germline CDR1 LNHDA, CDR2 SQIVND (reference sequence). Trimming took off 7 bases at V and 3 bases at J, with 13 bases between the two ends. This CDR3 has 14 residues. CDR3 DNA: TGTGCCAGTAACGCGGGATCAGACTACAATGAGCAGTTCTTC. It encodes CASNAGSDYNEQFF.

This sequence joins TRBV11-2 and TRBJ2-2, with 11 bases that match TRBD2. This CDR3 has 16 residues. J was trimmed by 4 bases and V by 5 bases; bases with no gene match: 6. Germline CDR1 reads SGHAT; CDR2 reads FQNNGV. The CDR3 region is CASSTSGGRGTGELFF. The CDR3 DNA reads as TGTGCCAGCAGCACTAGCGGGGGTCGAGGCACCGGGGAGCTGTTTTTT.

This chain joins TRBV14 and TRBJ2-5, with 7 bases lining up with TRBD1. V trimming: 4 bases; J trimming: 5 bases; junction bases outside the gene matches: 10. Germline lookup yields CDR1 SGHDN and CDR2 FVKESK. The CDR3 is 15 residues long. The CDR3 region is CASSRTGEGFETQYF. In nucleotides, the CDR3 is TGTGCCAGCAGCCGAACAGGGGAAGGTTTTGAGACCCAGTACTTC. The whole variable domain, filled in from reference TRBV14 and TRBJ2-5, reads EAGVTQFPSHSVIEKGQTVTLRCDPISGHDNLYWYRRVMGKEIKFLLHFVKESKQDESGMPNNRFLAERTGGTYSTLKVQPAELEDSGVYFCASSRTGEGFETQYFGPGTRLLVL.

The chain is built from TRBV5-1 and TRBJ2-5, with D maybe TRBD2 (6 bases). This CDR3 spans 16 amino acids. V shed 1 base and J shed 5 bases, with 18 bases lying between them. Per germline, CDR1 SGHRS and CDR2 YFSETQ. CDR3 coding DNA: TGCGCCAGCAGCTTGCCCAGCGGACGGGAGTCGGAGACCCAGTACTTC. This translates into CASSLPSGRESETQYF.

The chain has TRBV6-6 and TRBJ2-5; the D is unclear. The CDR3 consists of 12 residues. Germline CDR1 MNHNY, CDR2 SVGAGI (reference sequence). Trimming removed 5 bases at V and 0 bases at J, with 4 bases between. The CDR3 loop reads CASSLYQETQYF. The CDR3, as DNA: TGTGCCAGCAGTCTGTACCAAGAGACCCAGTACTTC.

As DNA, the CDR3 is TGTGCCAGCAGCTTGGCCGGGGCGGGGTCACAAGAGACCCAGTACTTC. Its protein product is CASSLAGAGSQETQYF. The chain carries TRBV5-4 and TRBJ2-5, with D possibly being TRBD2 (6 bases). CDR1 and CDR2 from the germline V gene are SGHNT and YYREEE (reference sequence). V gave up 0 bases and J gave up 2 bases, with 14 bases separating them. The CDR3 has 16 amino acids.

In this sample, this clone turned up a few times. The V and J genes are TRBV4-2 and TRBJ1-5; D is unresolved. The CDR3 extends over 14 amino acids. V lost 0 bases, J lost 5 bases, and 8 bases lay in between. Per germline, CDR1 LGHNA and CDR2 YNFKEQ. In DNA, the CDR3 is TGTGCCAGCAGCCAAGACGCAAGTTATCAGCCCCAGCATTTT. This encodes CASSQDASYQPQHF.

The V gene is TRBV28, the J gene TRBJ2-5; possibly TRBD1 for D (5 bases). The CDR3 is made up of 15 amino acids. The germline V gene has CDR1 MDHEN and CDR2 SYDVKM. Trimming pared 4 bases from V and 1 base from J, leaving 13 bases between. The CDR3 DNA sequence: TGTGCCAGCAGTTCCCGAGGACACCTCCAAGAGACCCAGTACTTC. Amino acids: CASSSRGHLQETQYF.

J is TRBJ2-3 and V is TRBV5-4; a possible D gene is TRBD2 (6 bases). This CDR3 spans 17 amino acids. V was cut by 3 bases and J by 2 bases, with 19 bases left in between. CDR1 is SGHNT, CDR2 YYREEE, per germline (reference sequence). The CDR3 here is CASSWDSLRVNTDTQYF. CDR3 nucleotide sequence: TGTGCCAGCAGCTGGGACTCCCTAAGGGTGAACACAGATACGCAGTATTTT. Variable domain in full (rest from reference TRBV5-4 and TRBJ2-3): ETGVTQSPTHLIKTRGQQVTLRCSSQSGHNTVSWYQQALGQGPQFIFQYYREEENGRGNFPPRFSGLQFPNYSSELNVNALELDDSALYLCASSWDSLRVNTDTQYFGPGTRLTVL.

V usage is TRBV2 and J usage is TRBJ2-7, with TRBD1 as a possible D gene (5 bases). Trimming removed 8 bases at V and 3 bases at J, with 11 bases between. CDR3 size: 12 residues. Germline CDR1 SNHLY, CDR2 FYNNEI. In DNA, the CDR3 is TGTGCCAGCGGCCAGGGAAGCTACGAGCAGTACGTC. Protein product: CASGQGSYEQYV.

The rearrangement joins TRBV28 to TRBJ1-5; possibly TRBD1 for D (6 bases). V dropped 5 bases and J dropped 2 bases, with 10 bases sitting between them. The V gene's germline CDR1 is MDHEN and CDR2 SYDVKM. This CDR3 has 14 residues. The CDR3 sequence: CASSRPGGNQPQHF. The DNA of the CDR3 is TGTGCCAGCAGTCGTCCAGGGGGCAATCAGCCCCAGCATTTT.

The chain's CDR3 is CASSRAYMGGGELFF. The CDR3 region has the DNA TGTGCCAGCAGTAGAGCCTACATGGGAGGTGGGGAGCTGTTTTTT. This chain uses TRBV6-5 with TRBJ2-2; possibly TRBD2 for D (6 bases). The germline CDR1 and CDR2 sequences are MNHEY and SVGAGI. V shed 5 bases and J shed 8 bases, with 18 bases lying between them. The CDR3 loop spans 15 amino acids.

The chain combines TRBV30 with TRBJ2-7; 11 bases fit TRBD1. This CDR3 has 14 residues. Trimming took 0 bases from V and 6 from J; bases not matched to a gene: 4. CDR1 is GTSNPN and CDR2 is SVGIG in the germline V gene (reference sequence). CDR3 amino acids: CAWSVGQGASEQYF. CDR3 nucleotides: TGTGCCTGGAGTGTTGGACAGGGGGCGTCCGAGCAGTACTTC.

The chain joins TRBV6-5 to TRBJ2-5; TRBD2 matches 8 bases. The CDR3 has 16 amino acids. The junction had 9 bases not matched to a gene; V was cut back by 2 bases and J by 4 bases. Germline CDR1 is MNHEY and CDR2 is SVGAGI. CDR3 amino acids: CASSYAGLAGPETQYF. CDR3 coding DNA: TGTGCCAGCAGTTACGCCGGGCTAGCGGGCCCAGAGACCCAGTACTTC.

CDR3 in amino acids: CATSAPLGESDTQYF. DNA for the CDR3: TGTGCCACCAGTGCGCCACTGGGGGAGTCAGATACGCAGTATTTT. The chain couples TRBV24-1 to TRBJ2-3; D is perhaps TRBD1 or TRBD2 (5 bases each). Germline V gene lookup returns CDR1 KGHDR and CDR2 SFDVKD. The CDR3 is made up of 15 amino acids. V lost 5 bases, J lost 4 bases, and 15 bases lay in between.

This chain connects TRBV19 to TRBJ2-6; 10 nucleotides line up with TRBD1. The CDR3 is 15 residues long. CDR1 and CDR2 (germline): LNHDA, SQIVND (reference sequence). V shed 6 bases, J shed 2 bases, and the junction held 1 base outside the gene matches. The CDR3 DNA is TGTGCCAGTAGAGGGACAGGGGCTGGGGCCAACGTCCTGACTTTC. It encodes CASRGTGAGANVLTF.

The chain combines TRBV10-3 with TRBJ2-7; no firm D call. V shed 2 bases and J shed 2 bases, with 4 bases lying between them. Germline V gene sequence: CDR1 ENHRY, CDR2 SYGVKD. CDR3 length: 12 residues. The CDR3, as DNA: TGTGCCATCAGTGAGGGGGCCTACGAGCAGTACTTC. Its translation: CAISEGAYEQYF.